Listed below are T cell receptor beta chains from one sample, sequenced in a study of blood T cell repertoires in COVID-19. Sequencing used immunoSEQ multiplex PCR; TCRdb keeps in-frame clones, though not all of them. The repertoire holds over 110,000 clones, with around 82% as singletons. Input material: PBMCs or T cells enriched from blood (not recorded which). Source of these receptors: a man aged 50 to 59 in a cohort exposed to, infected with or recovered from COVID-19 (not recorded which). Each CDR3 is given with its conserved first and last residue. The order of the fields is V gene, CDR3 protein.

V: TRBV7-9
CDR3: CASSLAEEGRQYF

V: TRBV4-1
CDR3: CASSPADRNTEAFF

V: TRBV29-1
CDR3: CSVELPDRVHGRKTQYF

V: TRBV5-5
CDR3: CASSPGLNEQFF

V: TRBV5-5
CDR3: CASSPGTPRYEQYF

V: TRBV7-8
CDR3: CASSLTGSGYTF

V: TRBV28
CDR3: CASSLGGTKNIQYF

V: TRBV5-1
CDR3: CASSGGNGLTDTQYF

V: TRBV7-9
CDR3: CASSLMLGGDYGYTF

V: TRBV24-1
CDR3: CATSESRGRGDTGELFF

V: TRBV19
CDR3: CASSPRVPGTGHQETQYF

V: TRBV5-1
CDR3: CASSLVDRGPSGNTIYF

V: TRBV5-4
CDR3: CASSVGGLDPYNEQFF

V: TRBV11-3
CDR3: CASSLENRGSSYNEQFF